What follows are 29 T cell receptor beta chains derived from one specimen sequenced in a study of Ad26.COV2.S vaccination and SARS-CoV-2 variants. TCRdb keeps only in-frame clones here, not all; method: immunoSEQ multiplex PCR. The sample has 350,000 to 450,000 clones, roughly 84% seen once. Treatment given: over 15 received Ad26.COV2.S at low or high dose, single or two shots; 5 received placebo; per-sample allocation not given. Sampling occurred on day 63 after the first vaccine or placebo injection. The sample in question was peripheral blood, obtained in a trial of Ad26.COV2.S vaccine versus placebo. These receptors originate from a person between 18 and 65 years old who received the Ad26.COV2.S COVID-19 vaccine or a placebo.

The rearrangement joins TRBV27 to TRBJ2-1; D not resolved. The germline V gene has CDR1 MNHEY and CDR2 SMNVEV (reference sequence). This CDR3 is 12 amino acids long. V lost 6 bases and J 11 bases, leaving 14 bases between the germline ends. CDR3 bases: TGTGCCAGCAGCGCTAGAAGTGTTAAGCAGTTCTTC. Protein sequence: CASSARSVKQFF.

The chain is built from TRBV10-3 and TRBJ2-3; unclear D gene. The CDR3 is made up of 11 amino acids. V lost 8 bases and J lost 1, with 4 bases in between. Germline CDR1 is ENHRY and CDR2 is SYGVKD. The CDR3 nucleotides are TGTGCCATCCGCGGCACAGATACGCAGTATTTT. This sequence encodes CAIRGTDTQYF.

The chain couples TRBV10-2 to TRBJ2-7, with TRBD2 matching over 7 bases. The CDR3 length is 10 residues. CDR1 is WSHSY and CDR2 is SAAADI in the germline V gene. The V segment lost 8 bases and the J segment 12 bases; nucleotides outside the gene matches: 7. The CDR3 DNA sequence: TGCGCCAGCGGGTCGGGGGGACGGTACTTC. It is translated as CASGSGGRYF.

The chain combines TRBV3-1 (or the pseudogene TRBV3-2) with TRBJ2-7; weak D call: TRBD1 (5 bases). Germline CDR1 and CDR2: LGHDT and YNNKEL (reference sequence). V lost 3 bases and J lost 2, with 11 bases in between. The CDR3 spans 14 residues. CDR3 DNA sequence: TGTGCCAGCAGCCACTCTACAGGCGCCTACGAGCAGTACTTC. This codes for CASSHSTGAYEQYF.

The chain recombines TRBV10-3 with TRBJ2-7, with 10 bases that match TRBD2. The CDR3 loop spans 14 amino acids. The V gene's germline CDR1 is ENHRY and CDR2 SYGVKD. V gave up 0 bases and J gave up 11 bases; unmatched junction bases: 7. CDR3 coding DNA: TGTGCCATCAGTGAGTCGGGGTCTAGCGGGAGAGAGTACTTC. Translation: CAISESGSSGREYF.

Turning to this clone: The junction differs from germline at one of its ends, possibly a read error. This chain joins TRBV28 and TRBJ1-1; 8 nucleotides agree with TRBD1. Germline V gene sequence: CDR1 MDHEN, CDR2 SYDVKM. The CDR3 is made up of 16 amino acids. Written as DNA, the CDR3 is TGTGCCAGCAGTTTTGACAGGGGAGTGGGGAACTCTGAAGCTTTCTTT. Protein product: CASSFDRGVGNSEAFF.

CDR3 region: CASSQNKPRETQYF. The CDR3, as DNA: TGTGCCAGCAGCCAAAATAAGCCACGGGAGACCCAGTACTTC. The chain is built from TRBV7-2 and TRBJ2-5; D unclear. The germline CDR1 and CDR2 sequences are SGHTA and FQGNSA. V was pared by 5 bases and J by 5 bases, with 15 bases between. The CDR3 extends over 14 amino acids.

The chain combines TRBV5-1 with TRBJ2-6, with 10 bases matching TRBD2. Germline CDR1 and CDR2: SGHRS and YFSETQ. CDR3 length: 17 amino acids. Unmatched junction bases numbered 4, after V lost 4 bases and J lost 0 bases. The CDR3 here is CASSTLAGISGANVLTF. The CDR3 DNA reads as TGCGCCAGCAGCACACTAGCGGGGATCTCTGGGGCCAACGTCCTGACTTTC.

This chain links TRBV7-2 with TRBJ2-3, with 7 bases fitting TRBD1. The germline gives CDR1 SGHTA, CDR2 FQGNSA. V shed 5 bases and J 2 bases; nucleotides not matched to a gene: 7. This CDR3 has 15 amino acids. Here the CDR3 DNA reads TGTGCCAGCAGCACGGGACAGCCGATCACAGATACGCAGTATTTT. Protein sequence: CASSTGQPITDTQYF.

The chain combines TRBV15 with TRBJ2-1; no clear D. The V end lost 3 bases, the J end lost 8 bases, and 17 bases lay between the germline ends. Germline loops: CDR1 LNHNV, CDR2 YYDKDF (reference sequence). The CDR3 is made up of 15 amino acids. Written as DNA, the CDR3 is TGTGCCACCAGCAGTTTGGACCTTAGTGTCCATGAGCAGTTCTTC. This sequence encodes CATSSLDLSVHEQFF.

The genes are TRBV4-3 and TRBJ1-2; unclear D gene. Germline V gene sequence: CDR1 LGHNA, CDR2 YSLEER. Trimming stripped 1 base from V and 7 bases from J, with 13 bases between. The CDR3 totals 14 residues. Here the CDR3 DNA reads TGCGCCAGCAGCCAAGGGAGGCTACCTACTGGCTACACCTTC. Protein product: CASSQGRLPTGYTF.

The chain couples TRBV5-4 to TRBJ1-4, with 9 bases aligning to TRBD1. Germline lookup yields CDR1 SGHNT and CDR2 YYREEE (reference sequence). V trimming: 3 bases; J trimming: 7 bases; junction bases outside the gene matches: 4. There are 14 residues in the CDR3. The chain's CDR3 is CASSYTGGSEKLFF. The CDR3 bases are TGTGCCAGCAGCTACACAGGGGGCAGTGAAAAACTGTTTTTT.

The rearrangement links TRBV5-1 to TRBJ2-7; D remains ambiguous. Germline loops: CDR1 SGHRS, CDR2 YFSETQ. The CDR3 spans 15 residues. The ends were cut back, 0 bases at V and 0 bases at J, with 10 bases in the middle. CDR3 sequence (DNA): TGCGCCAGCAGCTTGGAACCCTTGAGCTCCTACGAGCAGTACTTC. Translated: CASSLEPLSSYEQYF.

This clone was counted a single time. This rearrangement joins TRBV6-5 to TRBJ2-2; 7 bases line up with TRBD1. The V and J ends lost 6 bases and 7 bases, in that order; junction bases with no gene match: 8. The CDR3 consists of 14 residues. CDR1 is MNHEY and CDR2 is SVGAGI in the germline V gene. The CDR3 protein is CASSSGQNYGELFF. For the CDR3, the DNA is TGTGCCAGCAGCTCGGGACAGAATTACGGGGAGCTGTTTTTT.

Points on this clone: One end of the junction is discordant with germline, which a read error may explain. V is TRBV12-3 or TRBV12-4 and J is TRBJ2-7; 7 bases are shared with TRBD1. CDR3 length: 11 amino acids. The CDR3 loop is CASSLEDRRWF. In nucleotides, the CDR3 is TGTGCCAGCAGTTTAGAGGACAGGCGGTGGTTC.

The CDR3 protein is CATSREVGNEQFF. The CDR3 DNA reads TGTGCCACCAGCAGAGAGGTGGGAAATGAGCAGTTCTTC. The chain is built from TRBV15 and TRBJ2-1; D gene ambiguous. V was shortened by 0 bases and J by 7 bases, with 7 bases between the two germline ends. CDR1 is LNHNV, CDR2 YYDKDF, per germline (reference sequence). The CDR3 is 13 residues long.

The rearrangement uses TRBV6-4 and TRBJ2-2; D unclear. This CDR3 comprises 14 residues. The V end was cut by 1 base, the J end by 1 base, with 4 bases between. The germline gives CDR1 MRHNA, CDR2 SNTAGT. DNA of the CDR3: TGTGCCAGCAGTGACTTCGGGAACACCGGGGAGCTGTTTTTT. This codes for CASSDFGNTGELFF.

This chain uses TRBV18 with TRBJ1-2, with 12 bases lining up with TRBD1. The CDR3 runs to 15 residues. Germline assignment: CDR1 KGHSH and CDR2 LQKENI. V was clipped by 3 bases and J by 7 bases; unmatched bases: 6. The CDR3 here is CASSPGGQGAGGYTF. DNA for the CDR3: TGTGCCAGCTCACCCGGGGGACAGGGGGCTGGTGGCTACACCTTC.

The CDR3, as DNA: TGTGCCAGCAGTGTTCGGATTTTGGGCAATCAGCCCCAGCATTTT. Its translation: CASSVRILGNQPQHF. The V and J genes are TRBV28 and TRBJ1-5; D call uncertain. Deletions cut 5 bases from V and 2 bases from J, with 13 bases between. The CDR3 loop spans 15 amino acids. Germline lookup yields CDR1 MDHEN and CDR2 SYDVKM.

This sequence joins TRBV10-3 and TRBJ2-5, with D perhaps TRBD2 (5 bases). Between the trimmed V and J ends, which lost 0 bases and 1 base, there was a span of 9 bases. This CDR3 is built from 15 residues. CDR1 ENHRY and CDR2 SYGVKD come from the germline V gene. The CDR3 region is CAISESLGVQETQYF. DNA of the CDR3: TGTGCCATCAGTGAGTCCCTCGGGGTCCAAGAGACCCAGTACTTC.

In this sample, this clone turned up once. The chain is built from TRBV15 and TRBJ1-1; 7 bases are a match to TRBD1. The CDR3 spans 16 residues. Germline loops: CDR1 LNHNV, CDR2 YYDKDF (reference sequence). V lost 3 bases to trimming and J lost 2 bases; unmatched junction nucleotides: 9. In DNA, the CDR3 is TGTGCCACCAGCAGCTCTAACAGGGGCCTAAACACTGAAGCTTTCTTT. Amino acids: CATSSSNRGLNTEAFF. Using reference TRBV15 and TRBJ1-1 for the parts outside the CDR3, the full variable domain is DAMVIQNPRYQVTQFGKPVTLSCSQTLNHNVMYWYQQKSSQAPKLLFHYYDKDFNNEADTPDNFQSRRPNTSFCFLDIRSPGLGDTAMYLCATSSSNRGLNTEAFFGQGTRLTVV.

The chain uses TRBV9 and TRBJ1-1; perhaps TRBD1 as D (6 bases). V was clipped by 4 bases and J by 1 base, with 17 bases between them. The CDR3 totals 16 residues. The germline V gene has CDR1 SGDLS and CDR2 YYNGEE. The DNA of the CDR3 is TGTGCCAGCAGCCCCGGGGGCCGGGGTTGGAACACTGAAGCTTTCTTT. Protein product: CASSPGGRGWNTEAFF.

This chain joins TRBV15 and TRBJ1-6, with TRBD1 as a possible D gene (5 bases). Germline V lookup: CDR1 LNHNV, CDR2 YYDKDF (reference sequence). The CDR3 covers 17 residues. V shed 0 bases and J shed 10 bases, with 19 bases lying between them. This CDR3 is CATSRDRPGASGSPLHF. The CDR3 bases are TGTGCCACCAGCAGAGATCGCCCCGGGGCGTCCGGATCACCCCTCCACTTT.

The rearrangement uses TRBV5-1 and TRBJ2-3; TRBD2 aligns across 8 bases. J lost 2 bases, V lost 0 bases, and 5 bases had no gene match. The CDR3 runs 16 residues. The germline gives CDR1 SGHRS, CDR2 YFSETQ. This CDR3 is CASSLAGGTHTDTQYF. In nucleotides, the CDR3 is TGCGCCAGCAGCTTGGCGGGAGGGACGCACACAGATACGCAGTATTTT.

Worth noting for this clone: At one end the junction does not follow the germline gene, possibly because of a read error. The chain has TRBV6-5 and TRBJ1-1; 7 bases match TRBD1. There are 15 residues in the CDR3. Germline CDR1 MNHEY, CDR2 SVGAGI. As DNA, the CDR3 is TGTGCCAGCAGTTCTATCCCGACAGGGAATTATAAACCCGCCTTT. This encodes CASSSIPTGNYKPAF.

The CDR3 DNA sequence: TGTGCCAGCAGCCCGGGACTGGTCAATCAGCCCCAGCATTTT. Encoded protein: CASSPGLVNQPQHF. The chain links TRBV21-1 to TRBJ1-5. TRBV21-1 is termed a pseudogene. The CDR3 loop spans 14 amino acids.

A single count supports this clone. The rearrangement uses TRBV27 and TRBJ2-4, with TRBD1 identical over 7 bases. CDR1 is MNHEY, CDR2 SMNVEV, per germline (reference sequence). Unmatched junction bases numbered 23, after V lost 6 bases and J lost 3 bases. The CDR3 loop spans 20 amino acids. Here the CDR3 reads CASSLKPQPGQIGVKNIQYF. CDR3 DNA sequence: TGTGCCAGCAGCCTGAAACCTCAACCGGGACAGATAGGGGTCAAAAACATTCAGTACTTC.

This chain uses TRBV14 with TRBJ1-1; TRBD1 aligns across 7 bases. CDR3 length: 13 amino acids. Germline lookup yields CDR1 SGHDN and CDR2 FVKESK. Trimming removed 0 bases from V and 8 bases from J; junction bases left unmatched: 3. DNA of the CDR3: TGTGCCAGCAGCCAAGATTTACAGGGGGAAGCTTTCTTT. Translated, it gives CASSQDLQGEAFF.

The chain has TRBV3-1 (or the pseudogene TRBV3-2) and TRBJ2-3; no reliable D call. The V end was cut by 1 base, the J end by 3 bases, with 8 bases between. This CDR3 has 14 residues. Germline V gives CDR1 LGHDT, CDR2 YNNKEL (reference sequence). The CDR3, as DNA: TGTGCCAGCAGCCAAGTGGTAGGAACAGATACGCAGTATTTT. The encoded protein is CASSQVVGTDTQYF.